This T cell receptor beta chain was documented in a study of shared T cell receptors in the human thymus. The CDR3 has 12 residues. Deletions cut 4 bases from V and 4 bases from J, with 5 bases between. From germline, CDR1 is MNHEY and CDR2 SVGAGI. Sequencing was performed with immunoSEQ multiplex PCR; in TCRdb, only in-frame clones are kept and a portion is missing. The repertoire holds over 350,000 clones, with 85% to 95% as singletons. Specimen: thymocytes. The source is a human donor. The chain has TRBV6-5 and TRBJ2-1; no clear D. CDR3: CASSSPYNEQFF. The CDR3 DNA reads TGTGCCAGCAGTTCCCCTTACAATGAGCAGTTCTTC.